These T cell receptor beta chains were read from a single sample in a study of cytomegalovirus exposure and HLA in healthy donors. This table comes from immunoSEQ multiplex PCR, and its TCRdb copy is limited to in-frame clones, with some not included. Of about 170,000 clones listed, 70% to 80% are singletons. Sequenced material: PBMCs. These receptors were obtained from a woman in her twenties or thirties in good health and CMV-seropositive. The CDR3 runs from the conserved cysteine through the conserved F or W. A D gene is named only where the DNA matches it firmly. Clone size is stated in some rows and not others, as once, few, many or a class when expanded.

CDR3 DNA	CDR3 protein	D gene	clone size	V gene	J gene
TGTGCCACCAGCAGAGGGTACAGGGGCACAGATACGCAGTATTTT	CATSRGYRGTDTQYF	-	once	TRBV15	TRBJ2-3
TGTGCCAGCAGCTTATGGGACACAGGAAACACTGAAGCTTTCTTT	CASSLWDTGNTEAFF	-	-	TRBV7-8	TRBJ1-1
TGCAGCGTTGTGGGGCTCAGAGGAGGGACCAGCTCCTACAATGAGCAGTTCTTC	CSVVGLRGGTSSYNEQFF	-	once	TRBV29-1	TRBJ2-1
TGTGCCAGCAGCTTGTTAACCCAGGAAGTAACAGATACGCAGTATTTT	CASSLLTQEVTDTQYF	-	-	TRBV5-6	TRBJ2-3
TGTGCCAGCAGCTCAGTTCAGGGGGCGGGGGAAAAACTGTTTTTT	CASSSVQGAGEKLFF	TRBD1	once	TRBV6-1	TRBJ1-4
TGTGCCAGCAGCTTCGACAGGGGGCTAGGGGGCTACACCTTC	CASSFDRGLGGYTF	TRBD1	-	TRBV2	TRBJ1-2
TGTGCCAGCAGTGAAGCTCCCAGGGGACTGTTTTTT	CASSEAPRGLFF	-	-	TRBV2	TRBJ1-4
TGTGCCAGTAGTATAGATCTGGAGACAGGGGGCTACGAGCAGTACTTC	CASSIDLETGGYEQYF	TRBD1	-	TRBV19	TRBJ2-7
TGCGCCAGCAGCCTCGGGACAGGGGACCGGCCCCAGCATTTT	CASSLGTGDRPQHF	TRBD1	few	TRBV4-1	TRBJ1-5
TGTGCCAGTAGTAATCCGGGACTTCAGTCTGGGGCCAACGTCCTGACTTTC	CASSNPGLQSGANVLTF	-	-	TRBV19	TRBJ2-6
TGCAGCGTTTCTGCATCGACAGGGGGTGAAAAACTGTTTTTT	CSVSASTGGEKLFF	TRBD1	-	TRBV29-1	TRBJ1-4
TGTGCCAGCTCTCCCGAGGGGAACACTGAAGCTTTCTTT	CASSPEGNTEAFF	-	once	TRBV18	TRBJ1-1
TGCGCCAGCAGCTTGGAAGCAAGGGGATCCTCTGGAAACACCATATATTTT	CASSLEARGSSGNTIYF	-	-	TRBV5-1	TRBJ1-3
TGTGCCAGCAGGTACAGGGGGCGCGAAGAGACCCAGTACTTC	CASRYRGREETQYF	TRBD1	-	TRBV6-5	TRBJ2-5
TGCGCCAGCAGCCAAGATAAGGGACAGCAAGAGACCCAGTACTTC	CASSQDKGQQETQYF	TRBD1	-	TRBV4-3	TRBJ2-5
TGTGCCAGCAGTGTCCTACCAGGGGACTCCTACGAGCAGTACTTC	CASSVLPGDSYEQYF	-	few	TRBV6-1	TRBJ2-7
TGTGCCAGCAGCCCGACGACAGGGGCGACCTACGAGCAGTACTTC	CASSPTTGATYEQYF	TRBD1	few	TRBV7-8	TRBJ2-7
TGTGCCAGTAGTCTAGACCGGACAGGGGATTCCAGCACAGATACGCAGTATTTT	CASSLDRTGDSSTDTQYF	TRBD1	few	TRBV19	TRBJ2-3
TGTGCCAGCAGCTTCCGAGAGACCCAGTACTTC	CASSFRETQYF	-	-	TRBV7-2	TRBJ2-5
TGTGCCAGCAGCCGAGGGCAGTTACAAGAGACCCAGTACTTC	CASSRGQLQETQYF	-	-	TRBV9	TRBJ2-5
TGTGCCAGCAGTTACGGACACAGGATGAACACTGAAGCTTTCTTT	CASSYGHRMNTEAFF	-	-	TRBV6-5	TRBJ1-1
TGTGCCAGCAGTTTGGACAGGGGGAATCAGCCCCAGCATTTT	CASSLDRGNQPQHF	TRBD1	-	TRBV27	TRBJ1-5
TGCGCCAGCAGCCCGTCGACGGGTCCGACAGATACGCAGTATTTT	CASSPSTGPTDTQYF	-	-	TRBV5-1	TRBJ2-3
TGTGCCAGCAGTTACGCGGGGGGATATAATTCACCCCTCCACTTT	CASSYAGGYNSPLHF	-	-	TRBV6-5	TRBJ1-6
TGTGCCAGCAGCTTGGTGGACAGGGATTATAACTATGGCTACACCTTC	CASSLVDRDYNYGYTF	TRBD1	-	TRBV5-6	TRBJ1-2
TGCGCCAGCAGCCAAGTGGAGGACTACGAGCAGTACTTC	CASSQVEDYEQYF	-	-	TRBV4-1	TRBJ2-7
TGTGCCAGCATGTACAACGGGGTAAACACTGAAGCTTTCTTT	CASMYNGVNTEAFF	-	-	TRBV6-6	TRBJ1-1